These T cell receptor beta chains were read from a single sample in a study of T cell changes during pregnancy in multiple sclerosis. TCRdb's table, derived via immunoSEQ multiplex PCR, lists solely in-frame clones and lacks some. In the table there are about 40,000 clones, about 92% of which are singletons. This specimen consisted of CD8+ T cells from peripheral blood mononuclear cells, obtained in the third trimester of pregnancy. These receptors originate from a female donor with multiple sclerosis, enrolled in a pregnancy study. The CDR3 runs from the conserved cysteine through the conserved F or W. A D gene is named only where the DNA matches it firmly. Only part of the rows carry a size: once, few, many, or a class if the clone is expanded.

V	length	J	size	D	DNA	CDR3
TRBV7-3	16	TRBJ2-1	NA	TRBD1	TGTGCCAGCAGCCCGTCGGACAGGGGGTCGTACAATGAGCAGTTCTTC	CASSPSDRGSYNEQFF
TRBV6-9	15	TRBJ2-1	NA	TRBD2	TGTGCCAGCAGTTATAGAGGACTAGCGGACAATGAGCAGTTCTTC	CASSYRGLADNEQFF
TRBV14	13	TRBJ2-7	NA	TRBD2	TGTGCCAGCAGCCGGGGGGGAGACGAGCAGCAGTACTTC	CASSRGGDEQQYF
TRBV27	14	TRBJ2-7	NA	NA	TGTGCCAGCAGTTCCCTTTTGCGGGACTACGAGCAGTACTTC	CASSSLLRDYEQYF
TRBV15	15	TRBJ2-7	NA	TRBD2	TGTGCCACCAGCAGTTGGACTAGCGGGGGCTACGAGCAGTACTTC	CATSSWTSGGYEQYF
TRBV4-3	13	TRBJ1-2	NA	TRBD1	TGCGCCAGCAGCCGGACAGGATTCGGTGGCTACACCTTC	CASSRTGFGGYTF
TRBV7-2	16	TRBJ1-1	NA	TRBD1	TGTGCCAGCAGCTCTGGACAGGTGCCGATGAACACTGAAGCTTTCTTT	CASSSGQVPMNTEAFF
TRBV5-4	17	TRBJ1-1	NA	TRBD1	TGTGCCAGCAGCTTGACAGGGGCGACGACAATGAACACTGAAGCTTTCTTT	CASSLTGATTMNTEAFF
TRBV10-1	15	TRBJ2-5	NA	TRBD2	TGCGCCAGCAGCACGACTAGCGGGAGGGAGGAGACCCAGTACTTC	CASSTTSGREETQYF
TRBV5-4	15	TRBJ1-2	NA	TRBD1	TGTGCCAGCAGCTTGGACAGGGGGCAGGCGCGTGGCTACACCTTC	CASSLDRGQARGYTF
TRBV6-6	16	TRBJ2-3	NA	TRBD2	TGTGCCAGCAGTTACTCGCGGGGCGGGGGAGGAGATACGCAGTATTTT	CASSYSRGGGGDTQYF
TRBV7-9	12	TRBJ2-7	NA	NA	TGTGCCAGCAGCGGGGACATCGGCGAGCAGTACTTC	CASSGDIGEQYF
TRBV11-3	14	TRBJ2-2	NA	TRBD1	TGTGCCAGCAGCATCAACAGGGGCACCGGGGAGCTGTTTTTT	CASSINRGTGELFF
TRBV7-9	13	TRBJ2-1	NA	NA	TGTGCCAGCAGTCTTTCCGGGAGACCGTCACAGTTCTTC	CASSLSGRPSQFF
TRBV19	11	TRBJ2-1	few	NA	TGTGCCAGTAGTACCTTCAATGAGCAGTTCTTC	CASSTFNEQFF
TRBV6-5	15	TRBJ2-3	NA	TRBD2	TGTGCCAGCAGTCTAGCGGGAGGGCCGACAGATACGCAGTATTTT	CASSLAGGPTDTQYF
TRBV5-1	17	TRBJ1-1	NA	TRBD1	TGCGCCAGAACGAAATTAGGACAGGGGGCTTGGGGCACTGAAGCTTTCTTT	CARTKLGQGAWGTEAFF
TRBV10-3	14	TRBJ2-7	NA	TRBD1	TGTGCCATCAGTGAGTACGGGACAGCTTACGAGCAGTACTTC	CAISEYGTAYEQYF
TRBV9	14	TRBJ1-5	NA	NA	TGTGCCAGCAGCGTAATGTCAGAGGGACAGCCCCAGCATTTT	CASSVMSEGQPQHF
TRBV18	15	TRBJ2-5	NA	NA	TGTGCCAGCTCACAGGGAGTTTGGGGCCAAGAGACCCAGTACTTC	CASSQGVWGQETQYF
TRBV7-8	15	TRBJ2-5	NA	TRBD2	TGTGCCAGCAGCGGGGTAGCGGGAGGGAAAGAGACCCAGTACTTC	CASSGVAGGKETQYF
TRBV4-3	15	TRBJ2-1	NA	NA	TGCGCCAGCAGCCAAGACACGGGACTTCACAATGAGCAGTTCTTC	CASSQDTGLHNEQFF
TRBV6-4	15	TRBJ2-3	medium-sized	TRBD1	TGTGCCAGCAGTGACTTCACAGGGGACGCAGATACGCAGTATTTT	CASSDFTGDADTQYF
TRBV4-2	13	TRBJ2-7	NA	NA	TGTGCCAGCAGCCAAGAGGGAGCCTACGAGCAGTACTTC	CASSQEGAYEQYF
TRBV14	15	TRBJ2-7	NA	NA	TGTGCCAGCAGCCAGATCCCAGCAGACACCTACGAGCAGTACTTC	CASSQIPADTYEQYF
TRBV28	15	TRBJ1-3	NA	TRBD1	TGTGCCAGCAGGCCCCAGGGGGTGAGAGGAAACACCATATATTTT	CASRPQGVRGNTIYF
TRBV5-6	16	TRBJ2-7	NA	TRBD2	TGTGCCAGCAGCTTGGGACTAGCGGGAACCCCCTACGAGCAGTACTTC	CASSLGLAGTPYEQYF
TRBV9	16	TRBJ2-3	NA	TRBD2	TGTGCCAGCAGCGTAGATACAGCGGGAGGATTAGATACGCAGTATTTT	CASSVDTAGGLDTQYF
TRBV13	15	TRBJ2-7	NA	TRBD2	TGTGCCAGCAGCTCCTTAGCGGGAGTGATCTGCGAGCAGTACTTC	CASSSLAGVICEQYF
TRBV5-6	14	TRBJ2-7	once	TRBD2	TGTGCCAGCAGCTTAGGGACTAGCGGCTACCAGCAGTACTTC	CASSLGTSGYQQYF
TRBV6-5	15	TRBJ1-2	NA	NA	TGTGCCAGCAGTAGCGCCTGGACGGGAAGCTATGGCTACACCTTC	CASSSAWTGSYGYTF
TRBV5-4	14	TRBJ2-7	NA	TRBD1	TGTGCCAGCAGCTCGGGACAGGGTATCAACGAGCAGTACTTC	CASSSGQGINEQYF
TRBV30	14	TRBJ2-1	NA	NA	TGTGCCTGGAGTGTAGGGGGATCCTACAATGAGCAGTTCTTC	CAWSVGGSYNEQFF
TRBV5-8	15	TRBJ1-1	few	NA	TGTGCCAGCAGCTTGAGAACAGGGAGGAACACTGAAGCTTTCTTT	CASSLRTGRNTEAFF
TRBV5-5	16	TRBJ2-7	NA	TRBD2	TGTGCCAGTCAGGTTGTAGCGGGAGGTAGCTCCTACGAGCAGTACTTC	CASQVVAGGSSYEQYF
TRBV7-9	14	TRBJ1-1	NA	NA	TGTGCCAGCAGCTCCGTGTCCGTGAACACTGAAGCTTTCTTT	CASSSVSVNTEAFF
TRBV9	15	TRBJ1-4	once	TRBD1	TGTGCCAGCAGCGCCTCCGGGACAGGGAGAGAAAAACTGTTTTTT	CASSASGTGREKLFF
TRBV4-3	16	TRBJ1-1	NA	TRBD1	TGCGCCAGCAGCCAAGGCTCGACAGGGGGAGGAACTGAAGCTTTCTTT	CASSQGSTGGGTEAFF
TRBV27	14	TRBJ2-1	NA	NA	TGTGCCAGCAGTTTGGGTCTCGGGGTTGGGGAGCAGTTCTTC	CASSLGLGVGEQFF
TRBV30	14	TRBJ1-5	NA	NA	TGTGCCTGGAGTGTAGAGGAACGCAATCAGCCCCAGCATTTT	CAWSVEERNQPQHF
TRBV10-3	15	TRBJ2-3	NA	TRBD2	TGTGCCATCAGACGACTAGCGGGCAGCACAGATACGCAGTATTTT	CAIRRLAGSTDTQYF
TRBV21-1	14	TRBJ2-7	NA	NA	TGTGCCAGCAGCAGCCCTGGGGAGGTCTACGAGCAGTACTTC	CASSSPGEVYEQYF
TRBV4-3	13	TRBJ2-1	NA	NA	TGCGCCAGCAGCCAAGATAACTACAATGAGCAGTTCTTC	CASSQDNYNEQFF
TRBV5-4	14	TRBJ1-6	once	NA	TGTGCCAGCAGCTTGCAGGGCGGTTATTCACCCCTCCACTTT	CASSLQGGYSPLHF
TRBV27	13	TRBJ2-3	NA	NA	TGTGCCAGCAGTTTCTGGGCGGGAGATACGCAGTATTTT	CASSFWAGDTQYF
TRBV27	16	TRBJ1-4	NA	TRBD1	TGTGCCAGCAGTACTAGACAGGGGGAAGATAATGAAAAACTGTTTTTT	CASSTRQGEDNEKLFF
TRBV9	18	TRBJ2-3	once	TRBD2	TGTGCCAGCAGCGTAGGGACTAGCGGGAGGAGAGGTACAGATACGCAGTATTTT	CASSVGTSGRRGTDTQYF
TRBV29-1	12	TRBJ2-7	NA	NA	TGCAGCGTTGAGTTGCGGGCCTACGAGCAGTACTTC	CSVELRAYEQYF
TRBV7-9	13	TRBJ1-1	NA	NA	TGTGCCAGCAGCTTAGAGAGGAACACTGAAGCTTTCTTT	CASSLERNTEAFF
TRBV14	16	TRBJ2-5	NA	TRBD2	TGTGCCAGCAGCCAGTGGACTAGCGGGAGAGGGGAGACCCAGTACTTC	CASSQWTSGRGETQYF
TRBV7-6	14	TRBJ1-2	once	TRBD1	TGTGCCAGCAGCACTTCAGGGGGCTTCTATGGCTACACCTTC	CASSTSGGFYGYTF
TRBV6-6	13	TRBJ2-1	NA	TRBD2	TGTGCCAGCAGTTACCGGGAGGGCAATGAGCAGTTCTTC	CASSYREGNEQFF
TRBV19	16	TRBJ2-7	NA	TRBD2	TGTGCCAGTAGTCCCGGACTAGCGGGAGCCACGTACGAGCAGTACTTC	CASSPGLAGATYEQYF
TRBV11-2	14	TRBJ1-1	NA	NA	TGTGCCAGCAGCTTAGATGGCGGGGGCACTGAAGCTTTCTTT	CASSLDGGGTEAFF